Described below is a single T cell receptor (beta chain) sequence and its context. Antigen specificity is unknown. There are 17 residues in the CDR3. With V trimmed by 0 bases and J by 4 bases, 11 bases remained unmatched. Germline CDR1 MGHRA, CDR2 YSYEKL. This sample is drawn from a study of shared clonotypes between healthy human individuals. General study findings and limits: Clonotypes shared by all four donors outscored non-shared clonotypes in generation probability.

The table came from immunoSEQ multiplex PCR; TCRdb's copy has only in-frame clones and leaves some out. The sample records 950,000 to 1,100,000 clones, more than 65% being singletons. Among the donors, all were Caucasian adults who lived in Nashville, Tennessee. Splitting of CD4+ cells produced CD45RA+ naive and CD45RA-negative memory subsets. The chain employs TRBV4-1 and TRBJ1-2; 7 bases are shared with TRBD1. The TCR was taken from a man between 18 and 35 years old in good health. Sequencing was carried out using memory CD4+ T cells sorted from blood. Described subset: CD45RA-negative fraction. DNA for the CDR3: TGCGCCAGCAGCCAAGATACACAGGGGATAGGGAGCTATGGCTACACCTTC. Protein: CASSQDTQGIGSYGYTF.